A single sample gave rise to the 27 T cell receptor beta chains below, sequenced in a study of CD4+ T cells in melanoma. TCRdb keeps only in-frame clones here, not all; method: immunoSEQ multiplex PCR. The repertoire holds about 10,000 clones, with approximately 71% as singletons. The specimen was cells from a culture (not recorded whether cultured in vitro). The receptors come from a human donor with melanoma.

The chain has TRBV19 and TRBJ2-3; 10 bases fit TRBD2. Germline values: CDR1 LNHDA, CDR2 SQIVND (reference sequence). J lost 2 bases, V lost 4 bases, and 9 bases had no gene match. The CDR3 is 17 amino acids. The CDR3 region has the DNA TGTGCCAGTAGTAGAGCCCTAGCGGGGGCCGCCACAGATACGCAGTATTTT. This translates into CASSRALAGAATDTQYF.

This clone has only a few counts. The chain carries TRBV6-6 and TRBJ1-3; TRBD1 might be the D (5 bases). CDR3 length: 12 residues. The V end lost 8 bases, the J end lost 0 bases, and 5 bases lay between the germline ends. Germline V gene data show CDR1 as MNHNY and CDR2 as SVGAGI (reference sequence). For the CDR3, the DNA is TGTGCCAGCGGGACCTCTGGAAACACCATATATTTT. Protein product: CASGTSGNTIYF.

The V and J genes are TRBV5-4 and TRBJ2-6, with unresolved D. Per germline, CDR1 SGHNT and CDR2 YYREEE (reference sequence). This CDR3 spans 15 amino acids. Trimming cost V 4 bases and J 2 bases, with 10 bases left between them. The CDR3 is CASSDPRTGANVLTF. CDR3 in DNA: TGTGCCAGCAGCGACCCACGGACTGGGGCCAACGTCCTGACTTTC.

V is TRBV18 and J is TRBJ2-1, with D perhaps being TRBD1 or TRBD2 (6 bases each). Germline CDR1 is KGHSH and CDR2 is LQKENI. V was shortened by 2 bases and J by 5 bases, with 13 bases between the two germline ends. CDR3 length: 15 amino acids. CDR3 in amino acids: CASSPMGGANNEQFF. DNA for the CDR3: TGTGCCAGCTCACCAATGGGGGGCGCAAACAATGAGCAGTTCTTC.

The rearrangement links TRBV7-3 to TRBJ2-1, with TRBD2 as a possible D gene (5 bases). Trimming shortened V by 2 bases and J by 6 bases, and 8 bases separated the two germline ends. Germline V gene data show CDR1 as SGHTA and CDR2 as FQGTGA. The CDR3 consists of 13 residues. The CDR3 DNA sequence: TGTGCCAGCAGCTTACGAGGGTTCAATGAGCAGTTCTTC. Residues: CASSLRGFNEQFF.

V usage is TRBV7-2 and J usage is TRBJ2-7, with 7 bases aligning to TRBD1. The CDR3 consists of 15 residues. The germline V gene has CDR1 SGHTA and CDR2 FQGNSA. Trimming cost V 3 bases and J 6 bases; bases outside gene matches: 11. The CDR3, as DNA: TGTGCCAGCAGCTTGGAGAGGGACAGAGCTCGCGAGCAGTACTTC. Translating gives CASSLERDRAREQYF. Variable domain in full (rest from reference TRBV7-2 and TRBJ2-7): GAGVSQSPSNKVTEKGKDVELRCDPISGHTALYWYRQSLGQGLEFLIYFQGNSAPDKSGLPSDRFSAERTGGSVSTLTIQRTQQEDSAVYLCASSLERDRAREQYFGPGTRLTVT.

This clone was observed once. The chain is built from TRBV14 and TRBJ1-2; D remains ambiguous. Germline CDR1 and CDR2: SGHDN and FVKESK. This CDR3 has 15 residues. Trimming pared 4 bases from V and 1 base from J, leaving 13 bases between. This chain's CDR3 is CASSPIASHNYGYTF. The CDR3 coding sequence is TGTGCCAGCAGCCCAATTGCCAGCCATAACTATGGCTACACCTTC. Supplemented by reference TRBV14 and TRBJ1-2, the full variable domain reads EAGVTQFPSHSVIEKGQTVTLRCDPISGHDNLYWYRRVMGKEIKFLLHFVKESKQDESGMPNNRFLAERTGGTYSTLKVQPAELEDSGVYFCASSPIASHNYGYTFGSGTRLTVV.

This CDR3 reads CARSPRRVISGANVLTF. CDR3 nucleotide sequence: TGTGCCAGAAGCCCGAGGAGGGTGATCTCTGGGGCCAACGTCCTGACTTTC. The V call is TRBV5-3, the J call TRBJ2-6, with a possible D match to TRBD2 (6 bases). Being an ORF, TRBV5-3 has a function that is uncertain. V lost 4 bases and J 0 bases, leaving 14 bases between the germline ends. CDR3 length equals 17 residues.

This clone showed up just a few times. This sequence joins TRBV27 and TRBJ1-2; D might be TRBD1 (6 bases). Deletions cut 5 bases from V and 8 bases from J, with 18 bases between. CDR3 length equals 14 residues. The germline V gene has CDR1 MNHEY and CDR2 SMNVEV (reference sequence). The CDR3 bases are TGTGCCAGCAGTGGGACCACAGGGTCGCGGGGCTACACCTTC. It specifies CASSGTTGSRGYTF.

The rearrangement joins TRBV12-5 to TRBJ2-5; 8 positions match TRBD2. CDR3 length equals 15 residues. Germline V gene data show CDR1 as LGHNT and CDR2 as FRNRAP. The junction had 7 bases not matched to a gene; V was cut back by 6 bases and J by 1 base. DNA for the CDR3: TGTGCTAGTGGCCTGGGACTAGGGTTCCAAGAGACCCAGTACTTC. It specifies CASGLGLGFQETQYF.

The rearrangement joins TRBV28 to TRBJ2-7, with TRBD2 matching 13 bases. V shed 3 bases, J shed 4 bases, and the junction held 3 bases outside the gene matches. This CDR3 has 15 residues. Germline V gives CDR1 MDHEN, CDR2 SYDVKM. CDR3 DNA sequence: TGTGCCAGCAGTTTGGGACTAGCGGGGCTATACGAGCAGTACTTC. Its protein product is CASSLGLAGLYEQYF.

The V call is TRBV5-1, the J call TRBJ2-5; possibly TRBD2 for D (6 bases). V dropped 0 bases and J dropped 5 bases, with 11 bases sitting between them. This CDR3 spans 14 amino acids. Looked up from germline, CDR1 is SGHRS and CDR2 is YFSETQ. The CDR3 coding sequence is TGCGCCAGCAGCTTGGCCGGGAGACTGGAGACCCAGTACTTC. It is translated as CASSLAGRLETQYF.

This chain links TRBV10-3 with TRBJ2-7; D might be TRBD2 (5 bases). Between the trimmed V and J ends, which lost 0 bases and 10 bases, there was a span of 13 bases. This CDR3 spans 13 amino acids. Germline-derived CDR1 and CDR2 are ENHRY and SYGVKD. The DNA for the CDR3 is TGTGCCATCAGTGAGTCGGGAGAAGGTCATCAGTACTTC. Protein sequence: CAISESGEGHQYF.

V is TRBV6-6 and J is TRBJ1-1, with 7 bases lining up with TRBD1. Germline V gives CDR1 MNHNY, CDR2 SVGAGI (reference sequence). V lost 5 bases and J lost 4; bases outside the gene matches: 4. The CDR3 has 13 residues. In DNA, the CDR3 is TGTGCCAGCAGTAGACAGGGCGTCACTGAAGCTTTCTTT. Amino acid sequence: CASSRQGVTEAFF.

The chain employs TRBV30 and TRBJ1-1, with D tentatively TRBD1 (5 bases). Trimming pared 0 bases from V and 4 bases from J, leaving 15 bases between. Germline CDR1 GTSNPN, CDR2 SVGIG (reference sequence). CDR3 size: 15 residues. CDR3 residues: CAWSVRDGRLTEAFF. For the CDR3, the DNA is TGTGCCTGGAGTGTCCGGGACGGGAGGCTCACTGAAGCTTTCTTT.

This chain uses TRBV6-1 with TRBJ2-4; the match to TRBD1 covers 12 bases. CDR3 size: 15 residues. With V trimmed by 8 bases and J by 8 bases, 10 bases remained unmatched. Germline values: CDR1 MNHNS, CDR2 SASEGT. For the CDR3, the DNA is TGTGCCAGCCGGGACAGGGGGCGGGCGAGAGACATTCAGTACTTC. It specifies CASRDRGRARDIQYF.

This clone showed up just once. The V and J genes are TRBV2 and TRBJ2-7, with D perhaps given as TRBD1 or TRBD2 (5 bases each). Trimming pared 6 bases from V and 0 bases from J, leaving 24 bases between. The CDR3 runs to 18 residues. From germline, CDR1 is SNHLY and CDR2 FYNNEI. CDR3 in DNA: TGTGCCAGCAGGAAGGGACGGTTTCCCCAAACCGCCTCCTACGAGCAGTACTTC. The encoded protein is CASRKGRFPQTASYEQYF.

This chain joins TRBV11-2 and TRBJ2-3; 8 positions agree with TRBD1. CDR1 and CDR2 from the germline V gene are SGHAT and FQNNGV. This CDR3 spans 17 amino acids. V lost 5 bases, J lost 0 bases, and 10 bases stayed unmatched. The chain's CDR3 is CASSINRGKKSTDTQYF. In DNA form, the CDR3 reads TGTGCCAGCAGCATCAACAGGGGGAAAAAAAGCACAGATACGCAGTATTTT.

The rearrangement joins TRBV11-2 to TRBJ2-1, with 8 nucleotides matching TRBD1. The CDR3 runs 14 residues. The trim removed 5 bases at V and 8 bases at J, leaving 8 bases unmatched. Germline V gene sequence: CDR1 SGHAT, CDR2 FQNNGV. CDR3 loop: CASSAYDRGDEQFF. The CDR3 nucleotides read TGTGCCAGCAGCGCGTATGACAGGGGTGATGAGCAGTTCTTC.

DNA of the CDR3: TGTGCCAGTGGAAGAGGAGGGGATCGGGCAGATACGCAGTATTTT. It is translated as CASGRGGDRADTQYF. This sequence joins TRBV6-5 and TRBJ2-3; D perhaps matches TRBD2 (6 bases). Trimming stripped 9 bases from V and 4 bases from J, with 20 bases between. CDR1 MNHEY and CDR2 SVGAGI come from the germline V gene. The CDR3 loop spans 15 amino acids.

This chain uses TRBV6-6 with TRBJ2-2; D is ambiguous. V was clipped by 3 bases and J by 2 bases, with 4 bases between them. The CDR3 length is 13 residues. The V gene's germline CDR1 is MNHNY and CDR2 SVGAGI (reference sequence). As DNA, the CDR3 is TGTGCCAGCAGTTATTTTAACACCGGGGAGCTGTTTTTT. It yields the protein CASSYFNTGELFF.

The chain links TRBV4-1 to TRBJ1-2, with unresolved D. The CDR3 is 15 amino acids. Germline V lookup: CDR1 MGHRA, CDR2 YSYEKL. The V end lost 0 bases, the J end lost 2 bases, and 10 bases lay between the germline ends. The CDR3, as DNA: TGCGCCAGCAGCCAAGACACACAGAGAAACTATGGCTACACCTTC. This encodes CASSQDTQRNYGYTF.

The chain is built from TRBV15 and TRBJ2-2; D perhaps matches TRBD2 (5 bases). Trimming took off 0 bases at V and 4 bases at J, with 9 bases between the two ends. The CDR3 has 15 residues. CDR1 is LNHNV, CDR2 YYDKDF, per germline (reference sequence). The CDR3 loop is CATSRDGRGTGELFF. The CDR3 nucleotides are TGTGCCACCAGCAGAGATGGCCGGGGCACCGGGGAGCTGTTTTTT.

The CDR3, as DNA: TGTGCCAGCAGTAGCGCCGGGACAGCGGGGCCCTACGAGCAGTACTTC. Translation gives CASSSAGTAGPYEQYF. The gene calls are TRBV2 and TRBJ2-7; either TRBD1 or TRBD2 may supply D (7 bases each). The CDR3 runs to 16 residues. V lost 5 bases and J lost 2, with 19 bases in between. Germline V gene sequence: CDR1 SNHLY, CDR2 FYNNEI. Using reference TRBV2 and TRBJ2-7 for the parts outside the CDR3, the full variable domain is EPEVTQTPSHQVTQMGQEVILRCVPISNHLYFYWYRQILGQKVEFLVSFYNNEISEKSEIFDDQFSVERPDGSNFTLKIRSTKLEDSAMYFCASSSAGTAGPYEQYFGPGTRLTVT.

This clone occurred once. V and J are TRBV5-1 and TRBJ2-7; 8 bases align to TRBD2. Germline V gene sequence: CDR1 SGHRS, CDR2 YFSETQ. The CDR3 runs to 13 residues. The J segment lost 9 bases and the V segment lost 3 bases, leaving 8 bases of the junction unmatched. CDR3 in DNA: TGCGCCAGCAGCTCCCGGGAGGGAGGCGTGCAGTACTTC. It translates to CASSSREGGVQYF.

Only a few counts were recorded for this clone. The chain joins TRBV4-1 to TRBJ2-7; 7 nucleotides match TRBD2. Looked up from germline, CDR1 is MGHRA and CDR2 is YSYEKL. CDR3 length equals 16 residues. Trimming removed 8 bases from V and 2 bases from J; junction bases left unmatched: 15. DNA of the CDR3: TGCGCCAGCTCCACTATCCGGGGGGTGACGACCTACGAGCAGTACTTC. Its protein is CASSTIRGVTTYEQYF.

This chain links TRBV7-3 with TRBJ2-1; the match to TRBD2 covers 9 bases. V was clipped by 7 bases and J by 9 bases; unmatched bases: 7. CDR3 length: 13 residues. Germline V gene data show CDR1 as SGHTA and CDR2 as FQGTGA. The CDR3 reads CASNLAGSGEQFF. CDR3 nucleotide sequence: TGTGCCAGCAACCTAGCGGGGTCTGGTGAGCAGTTCTTC.